This TCR beta chain originates from a study of blood T cell repertoires in COVID-19 (dated by TCRdb to about 2020). With respect to the entire study: Samples from collaborators originated in the United States, Italy and Spain and spanned both the acute and convalescent phases of COVID-19. The material from the prospective study consisted of cDNA or gDNA derived from T cells, B-cell-depleted T cells, or PBMCs. The repertoires were released in a freely available public database meant as a resource for research on the immune response to SARS-CoV-2. A de-identified subject ID, COVID-19 status, age in years and sex were almost always included in the sample metadata. The dataset comprised deeply sampled blood TCRbeta repertoires from subjects exposed to, actively infected with, or recovered from COVID-19. Where available, HLA class I and class II types were taken from metadata supplied by the sample provider and were not determined by assay-based typing. Samples were obtained from the ongoing ImmuneRACE study (first 160 participants) and from over a thousand subjects provided by 6 global collaborators. General findings and caveats noted by the study authors: The quantity of clinical and demographic metadata differed by source and by participant and was supplied without curation.

Note on this clone: Its recognized antigen is unknown. No much larger clone is present one base from it, and per-base qualities are unavailable.

V loses 4 bases at its end and J loses 5 bases; junction bases beyond the gene matches: 8. The germline V gene (reference sequence) specifies SEHNR as CDR1 and FQNEAQ as CDR2. Taken from cysteine to phenylalanine, the CDR3 has 15 residues. Only the CDR3 DNA stays, 45 bases, in frame from base 1. Samples from volunteer blood donors who had recovered from COVID-19 were contributed by a second Seattle source. The collaborating institutions used their own protocols to collect whole blood in K2EDTA tubes. Collaborator samples were shipped for TCRbeta analysis as frozen whole blood, isolated PBMCs, or DNA extracted from either sample type. The immunoSEQ Assay, a bias-controlled multiplex PCR, was used to amplify TCRbeta CDR3 regions from genomic DNA. As for how the authors treated the data: The number of nucleated cells in each sample was estimated by amplification of reference gene primers within the assay. To quantify the absolute abundance of each unique TCRbeta CDR3 rearrangement, sequence reads were collapsed and filtered. For each sample, productive Simpson clonality was calculated as the square root of Simpson's diversity index over productive rearrangements. Imported from immuneACCESS, the table was reduced by TCRdb to in-frame sequences with V and J called. These copies leave out some clones; in studies compared against another copy, an unresolved V gene accounts for under half, and the cause of the remainder is not known. For V, J and clone size, that table is used; D and trimming come from the DNA. The sample yields about 220,000 clones; around 80% were counted once. The ten most abundant clones make up 5.1% of the sample.

Recombination joined TRBV7-9 with TRBJ2-7; 10 central nucleotides agree with TRBD1. What was sequenced was peripheral blood. The receptor was isolated from a woman aged 55-70 years who had recovered from COVID-19. The CDR3 corresponds to CASSYRDRGLHEQYF. The DNA is as follows: TGTGCCAGCAGCTACCGGGACAGGGGTCTCCACGAGCAGTACTTC.